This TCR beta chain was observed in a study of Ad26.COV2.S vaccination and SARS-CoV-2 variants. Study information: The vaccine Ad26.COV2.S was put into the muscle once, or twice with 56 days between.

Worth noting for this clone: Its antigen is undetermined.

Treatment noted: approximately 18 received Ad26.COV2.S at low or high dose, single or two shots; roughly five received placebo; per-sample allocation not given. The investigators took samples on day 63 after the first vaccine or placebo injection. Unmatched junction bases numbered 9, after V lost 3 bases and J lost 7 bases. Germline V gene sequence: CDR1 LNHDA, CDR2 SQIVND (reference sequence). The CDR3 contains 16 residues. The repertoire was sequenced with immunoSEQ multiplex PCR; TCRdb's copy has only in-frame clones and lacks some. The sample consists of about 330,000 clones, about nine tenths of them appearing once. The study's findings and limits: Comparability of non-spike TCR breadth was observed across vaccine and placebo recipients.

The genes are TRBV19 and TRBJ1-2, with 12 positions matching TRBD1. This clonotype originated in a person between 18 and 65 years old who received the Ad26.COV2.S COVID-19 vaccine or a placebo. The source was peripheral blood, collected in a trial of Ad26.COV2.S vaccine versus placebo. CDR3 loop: CASSILMGQGATGYTF. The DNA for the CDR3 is TGTGCCAGTAGTATTCTCATGGGACAGGGGGCGACTGGCTACACCTTC.